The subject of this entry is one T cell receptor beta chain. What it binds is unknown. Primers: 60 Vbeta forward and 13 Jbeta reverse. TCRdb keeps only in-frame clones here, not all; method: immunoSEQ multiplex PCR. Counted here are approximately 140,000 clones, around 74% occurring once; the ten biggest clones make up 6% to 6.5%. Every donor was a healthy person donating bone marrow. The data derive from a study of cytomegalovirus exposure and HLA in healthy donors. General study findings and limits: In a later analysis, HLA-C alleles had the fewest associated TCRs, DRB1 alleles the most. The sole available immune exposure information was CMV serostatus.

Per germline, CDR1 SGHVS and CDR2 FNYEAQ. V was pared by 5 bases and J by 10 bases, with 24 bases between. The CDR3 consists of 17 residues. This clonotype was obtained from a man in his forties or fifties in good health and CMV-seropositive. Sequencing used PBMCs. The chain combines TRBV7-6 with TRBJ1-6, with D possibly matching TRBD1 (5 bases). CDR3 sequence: CASSPERLGGTRSPLHF. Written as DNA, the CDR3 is TGTGCCAGCAGCCCGGAGAGGCTCGGGGGTACTAGGTCACCCCTCCACTTT. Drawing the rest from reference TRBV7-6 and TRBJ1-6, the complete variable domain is GAGVSQSPRYKVTKRGQDVALRCDPISGHVSLYWYRQALGQGPEFLTYFNYEAQQDKSGLPNDRFSAERPEGSISTLTIQRTEQRDSAMYRCASSPERLGGTRSPLHFGNGTRLTVT.